This TCR beta chain originates from a study of blood T cell repertoires in COVID-19. Study-wide background: T cells, B-cell-depleted T cells, or PBMCs provided the cDNA or gDNA that served as material.

This CDR3 spans 15 amino acids. V was clipped by 6 bases and J by 7 bases; unmatched bases: 8. The germline gives CDR1 SGHDN, CDR2 FVKESK. Per the original data handling: Estimation of nucleated cell counts relied on the amplification of reference gene primers. TCRdb's copy holds only in-frame clones and misses some; the assay was immunoSEQ multiplex PCR. V and J calls plus clone size are reproduced from that table; the DNA served to infer D and trimming. The profile covers about 70,000 clones, with 89% appearing a single time and 8.2% taken by the ten largest. The rearrangement links TRBV14 to TRBJ1-6; 8 bases align to TRBD1. The origin of this receptor is a man aged 50-60 years with active COVID-19. Material for sequencing was peripheral blood. In DNA, the CDR3 is TGTGCCAGCAGGGCCGGACAGGGCGGCAATTCACCCCTCCACTTT. This encodes CASRAGQGGNSPLHF.